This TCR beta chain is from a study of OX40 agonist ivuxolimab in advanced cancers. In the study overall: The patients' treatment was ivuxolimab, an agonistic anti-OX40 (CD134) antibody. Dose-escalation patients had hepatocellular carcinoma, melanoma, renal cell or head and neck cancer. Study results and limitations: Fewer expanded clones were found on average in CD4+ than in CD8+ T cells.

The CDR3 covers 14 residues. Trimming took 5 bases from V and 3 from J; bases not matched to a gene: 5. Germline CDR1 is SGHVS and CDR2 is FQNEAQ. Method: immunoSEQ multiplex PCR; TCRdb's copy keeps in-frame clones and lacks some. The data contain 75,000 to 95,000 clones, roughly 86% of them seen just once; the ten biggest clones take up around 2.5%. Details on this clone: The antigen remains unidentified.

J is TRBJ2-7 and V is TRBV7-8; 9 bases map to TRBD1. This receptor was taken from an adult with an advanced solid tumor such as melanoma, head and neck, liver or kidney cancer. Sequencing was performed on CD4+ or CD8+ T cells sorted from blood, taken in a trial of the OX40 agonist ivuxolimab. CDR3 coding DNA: TGTGCCAGCAGCCTCCGGGACAGGGACTACGAGCAGTACGTC. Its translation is CASSLRDRDYEQYV.